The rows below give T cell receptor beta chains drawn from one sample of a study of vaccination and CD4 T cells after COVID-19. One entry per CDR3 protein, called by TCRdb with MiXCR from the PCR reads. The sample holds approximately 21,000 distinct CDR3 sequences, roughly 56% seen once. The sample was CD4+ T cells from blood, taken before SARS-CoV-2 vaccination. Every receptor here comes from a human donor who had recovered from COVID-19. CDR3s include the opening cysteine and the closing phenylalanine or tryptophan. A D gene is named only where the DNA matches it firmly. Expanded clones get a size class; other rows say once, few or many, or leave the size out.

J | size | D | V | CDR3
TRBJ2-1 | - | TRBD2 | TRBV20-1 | CSALNGRRTTNEQFF
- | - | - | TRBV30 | CAWSTGQGGQETQYF
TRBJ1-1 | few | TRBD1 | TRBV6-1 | CASGKTGLNTEAFF
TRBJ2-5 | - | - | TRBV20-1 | CSARETSSSVQETQYF
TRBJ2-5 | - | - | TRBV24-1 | CATSRRGSETQYF
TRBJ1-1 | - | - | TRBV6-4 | CASSASAGITEAFF
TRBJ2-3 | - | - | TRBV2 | CASSEATPMDTQYF
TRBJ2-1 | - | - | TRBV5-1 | CASSLSLRRALYNEQFF
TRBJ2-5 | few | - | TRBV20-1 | CSATYRGETQYF
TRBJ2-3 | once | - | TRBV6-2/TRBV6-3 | CASREGGRFTDTQYF
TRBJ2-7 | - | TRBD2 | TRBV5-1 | CASSEQAGVSYEQYF
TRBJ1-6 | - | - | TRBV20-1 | CSARDFARGSNSPLHF
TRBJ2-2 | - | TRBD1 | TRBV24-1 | CATSASGTGGIGELFF
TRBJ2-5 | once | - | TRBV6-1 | CASTGMYQETQYF
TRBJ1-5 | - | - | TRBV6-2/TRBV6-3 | CASRFGQINQPQHF
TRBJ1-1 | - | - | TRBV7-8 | CASSLLDGNTEAFF
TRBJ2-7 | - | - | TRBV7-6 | CASSSQPNYEQYF